One and the same sample provided the 9 T cell receptor beta chains below, sequenced in a study of T-cell memory formation after mild COVID-19. TCRdb recomputed calls from the 5' RACE reads with MiXCR, one row per CDR3 protein. The table includes over 300,000 distinct CDR3 sequences, about 20% detected once. Sequenced material: PBMCs or a T cell subset sorted from them (not recorded which). These receptors originate from a man between 18 and 29 years old who had mild COVID-19 (a few samples of this study predate the infection). Cell type and time point are not known.

The CDR3 here is CASSLPERSGELFF. The CDR3 region has the DNA TGTGCCAGCAGCTTACCCGAGCGATCCGGGGAGCTGTTTTTT. V gene TRBV7-9 combines with J gene TRBJ2-2, with D unresolved. CDR3 size: 14 residues. Germline CDR1 and CDR2: SEHNR and FQNEAQ (reference sequence). Trimming took off 2 bases at V and 6 bases at J, with 10 bases between the two ends.

This chain connects TRBV20-1 to TRBJ1-3; 7 nucleotides match TRBD1. Germline V gives CDR1 DFQATT, CDR2 SNEGSKA (reference sequence). Trimming removed 0 bases from V and 2 bases from J; junction bases left unmatched: 7. The CDR3 covers 16 residues. The CDR3 loop is CSAREQNRGPGNTIYF. In DNA, the CDR3 is TGCAGTGCTAGAGAGCAGAACAGGGGACCTGGAAACACCATATATTTT.

A remark on this clonotype: A junction end diverges from the germline sequence, so it may reflect a read error. CDR3 protein: CARSQVPNTGVGHGYTF. The CDR3 DNA is TGCGCCAGAAGCCAAGTTCCGAATACGGGGGTAGGACATGGCTACACCTTC. The chain recombines TRBV4-1 with TRBJ1-2; D may be TRBD1 (5 bases). Germline V gives CDR1 MGHRA, CDR2 YSYEKL. This CDR3 spans 17 amino acids.

The chain uses TRBV12-3 or TRBV12-4 and TRBJ2-3; 8 bases align to TRBD2. The CDR3 is 14 residues long. The trim removed 5 bases at V and 6 bases at J, leaving 7 bases unmatched. The CDR3 DNA reads TGTGCCAGCAGTCTGGGGACTAGAGCCGATACGCAGTATTTT. Its translation: CASSLGTRADTQYF.

This chain links TRBV6-2 or TRBV6-3 with TRBJ2-7, with D possibly matching TRBD1 (6 bases). V dropped 5 bases and J dropped 10 bases, with 15 bases sitting between them. The CDR3 sequence is 12 residues long. The germline V gene encodes CDR1 MNHEY and CDR2 SVGEGT. CDR3 amino acids: CASSADSAEQYV. The CDR3 DNA reads as TGTGCCAGCAGTGCGGACAGCGCCGAACAGTACGTC.

V usage is TRBV9 and J usage is TRBJ1-1; D is unclear. This CDR3 region has 14 residues. Trimming cost V 0 bases and J 5 bases, with 11 bases left between them. Germline CDR1 SGDLS, CDR2 YYNGEE. The CDR3 protein is CASSVAQASTEAFF. CDR3 bases: TGTGCCAGCAGCGTAGCCCAGGCGAGTACTGAAGCTTTCTTT.

This clonotype was detected only a few times. The chain couples TRBV18 to TRBJ1-1; 9 positions agree with TRBD1. From germline, CDR1 is KGHSH and CDR2 LQKENI. V shed 2 bases, J shed 1 base, and the junction held 8 bases outside the gene matches. This CDR3 has 17 residues. Here the CDR3 reads CASSPKVTGGENTEAFF. The CDR3 coding sequence is TGTGCCAGCTCACCAAAGGTTACAGGGGGCGAGAACACTGAAGCTTTCTTT.

The sample holds many counts of this clonotype. Here the CDR3 DNA reads TGTGCCAGCAGTCTAGGGACTAGAGGGGAGACCCAGTACTTC. Residues: CASSLGTRGETQYF. The chain carries TRBV27 and TRBJ2-5, with 8 bases identical to TRBD2. The CDR3 is 14 residues long. Germline V gives CDR1 MNHEY, CDR2 SMNVEV (reference sequence). J gave up 5 bases and V 5 bases, and 7 bases lay outside the gene matches.

The V call is TRBV5-1, the J call TRBJ2-3, with 7 bases aligning to TRBD2. The CDR3 totals 14 residues. V gave up 4 bases and J gave up 5 bases; unmatched junction bases: 7. Germline-derived CDR1 and CDR2 are SGHRS and YFSETQ. The CDR3 region is CASSEFPGGDTQYF. The CDR3 DNA reads as TGCGCCAGCAGCGAATTCCCGGGGGGAGATACGCAGTATTTT.